The 27 T cell receptor beta chains given below trace back to one sample, sequenced in a study of CD8 T cells in Susac syndrome. Random hexamers were used to reverse transcribe the RNA input (about 0.5 to 1 ug). TCRdb recomputed calls from the immunoSEQ multiplex PCR reads with MiXCR, one row per CDR3 protein. The sample contains 95,000 to 150,000 distinct CDR3 sequences, roughly 92% of which appear only once. The specimen sequenced was CD4+ T cells from PBMCs. The source is a human donor in good health.

This chain joins TRBV5-6 and TRBJ2-7; D ambiguous. Trimming stripped 4 bases from V and 3 bases from J, with 14 bases between. The CDR3 spans 14 residues. Germline CDR1 SGHDT, CDR2 YYEEEE. The CDR3 here is CASSMGLPGYEQYF. The CDR3 DNA sequence: TGTGCCAGCAGCATGGGCCTCCCCGGCTACGAGCAGTACTTC.

This chain joins TRBV7-2 and TRBJ1-2, with 9 bases fitting TRBD1. There are 13 residues in the CDR3. The germline V gene has CDR1 SGHTA and CDR2 FQGNSA. V lost 6 bases, J lost 4 bases, and 3 bases stayed unmatched. The DNA of the CDR3 is TGTGCCAGCAGACAGGGGGCGGTCTATGGCTACACCTTC. Translated, it gives CASRQGAVYGYTF.

The chain recombines TRBV27 with TRBJ2-4, with 10 bases identical to TRBD2. The CDR3 length is 17 residues. V gave up 5 bases and J gave up 0 bases; unmatched junction bases: 7. Germline V gene data show CDR1 as MNHEY and CDR2 as SMNVEV (reference sequence). In DNA form, the CDR3 reads TGTGCCAGCAGTCCGACCCTAGCGGGAGTAGCCAAAAACATTCAGTACTTC. Amino acids: CASSPTLAGVAKNIQYF.

The genes are TRBV13 and TRBJ1-2; TRBD1 agrees at 8 bases. V was clipped by 5 bases and J by 12 bases; unmatched bases: 8. CDR1 PRHDT and CDR2 FYEKMQ come from the germline V gene (reference sequence). The CDR3 contains 12 residues. In DNA, the CDR3 is TGTGCCAGCAGCACCCGGGACAGGAGCCACACCTTC. This encodes CASSTRDRSHTF. The whole variable domain, filled in from reference TRBV13 and TRBJ1-2, reads AAGVIQSPRHLIKEKRETATLKCYPIPRHDTVYWYQQGPGQDPQFLISFYEKMQSDKGSIPDRFSAQQFSDYHSELNMSSLELGDSALYFCASSTRDRSHTFGSGTRLTVV.

This rearrangement joins TRBV20-1 to TRBJ2-7; D is perhaps TRBD1 (5 bases). This CDR3 is built from 15 residues. V was pared by 0 bases and J by 5 bases, with 17 bases between. The germline V gene has CDR1 DFQATT and CDR2 SNEGSKA (reference sequence). This CDR3 is CSARDIGKGLDEQYF. In nucleotides, the CDR3 is TGCAGTGCTAGAGATATTGGAAAGGGGTTGGACGAGCAGTACTTC.

This chain connects TRBV19 to TRBJ2-5; D gene ambiguous. Trimming left V 4 bases short and J 2 bases short, with 8 bases between. Germline CDR1 LNHDA, CDR2 SQIVND (reference sequence). This CDR3 is 13 amino acids long. CDR3 nucleotide sequence: TGTGCCAGTAGTAGTGCCAGGCAAGAGACCCAGTACTTC. It translates to CASSSARQETQYF. The whole variable domain, remainder taken from reference TRBV19 and TRBJ2-5, is DGGITQSPKYLFRKEGQNVTLSCEQNLNHDAMYWYRQDPGQGLRLIYYSQIVNDFQKGDIAEGYSVSREKKESFPLTVTSAQKNPTAFYLCASSSARQETQYFGPGTRLLVL.

The chain joins TRBV2 to TRBJ2-7, with 7 nucleotides matching TRBD1. V dropped 7 bases and J dropped 3; count of bases not matched to a gene: 6. This CDR3 is built from 13 residues. Germline V CDR1 and CDR2: SNHLY, FYNNEI. In DNA form, the CDR3 reads TGTGCCAGCAAACTGACAGGGAGCTACGAGCAGTACTTC. Residues: CASKLTGSYEQYF.

This sequence joins TRBV5-4 and TRBJ2-3; D perhaps matches TRBD2 (5 bases). V was cut by 3 bases and J by 2 bases, with 13 bases left in between. CDR1 is SGHNT, CDR2 YYREEE, per germline (reference sequence). The CDR3 has 15 amino acids. The CDR3 DNA reads TGTGCCAGCAGCTCACCTTTGCGGGCCACAGATACGCAGTATTTT. It codes for CASSSPLRATDTQYF. Full variable domain (outside the CDR3, taken from reference TRBV5-4 and TRBJ2-3): ETGVTQSPTHLIKTRGQQVTLRCSSQSGHNTVSWYQQALGQGPQFIFQYYREEENGRGNFPPRFSGLQFPNYSSELNVNALELDDSALYLCASSSPLRATDTQYFGPGTRLTVL.

This chain uses TRBV30 with TRBJ1-1, with no clear D. The CDR3 contains 13 residues. CDR1 is GTSNPN and CDR2 is SVGIG in the germline V gene (reference sequence). Trimming took 0 bases from V and 10 from J, leaving 15 bases between them. The CDR3 DNA follows: TGTGCCTGGAGTGTATTAGAAGGGCTTGGAGCTTTCTTT. It translates to CAWSVLEGLGAFF.

The V and J genes are TRBV7-9 and TRBJ2-2; D remains unclear. V dropped 8 bases and J dropped 4 bases, with 11 bases sitting between them. Germline lookup yields CDR1 SEHNR and CDR2 FQNEAQ (reference sequence). This CDR3 region has 13 residues. The CDR3 here is CASPSGRTGELFF. CDR3 in DNA: TGTGCCAGCCCGAGTGGTCGCACCGGGGAGCTGTTTTTT.

V gene TRBV4-3 combines with J gene TRBJ2-1; a weak D match, TRBD2 (6 bases). With 3 bases removed from V and 10 bases from J, the gap between germline ends came to 19 bases. This CDR3 contains 15 residues. The V gene's germline CDR1 is LGHNA and CDR2 YSLEER. The CDR3: CASSQRRDSGSEQFF. For the CDR3, the DNA is TGCGCCAGCAGCCAGCGTCGGGACTCCGGCTCGGAGCAGTTCTTC.

With regard to this clonotype: At one boundary the junction diverges from the germline segment, which might be a read error. The J gene is TRBJ2-7, the V gene TRBV7-9, with 7 bases matching TRBD1. CDR1 and CDR2 (germline): SEHNR, FQNEAQ (reference sequence). This CDR3 is built from 12 residues. CDR3 sequence reads: CASSPGTDEQYF. The CDR3 coding sequence is TGTGCCAGCAGCCCCGGGACAGACGAACAGTACTTC. The variable domain in full, with the rest retrieved from reference TRBV7-9 and TRBJ2-7, is DTGVSQNPRHKITKRGQNVTFRCDPISEHNRLYWYRQTLGQGPEFLTYFQNEAQLEKSRLLSDRFSAERPKGSFSTLEIQRTEQGDSAMYLCASSPGTDEQYFGPGTRLTVT.

V usage is TRBV4-3 and J usage is TRBJ2-7; D call uncertain. The V end lost 8 bases, the J end lost 7 bases, and 18 bases lay between the germline ends. Per germline, CDR1 LGHNA and CDR2 YSLEER. The CDR3 runs to 13 residues. CDR3 nucleotide sequence: TGCGCCAGCGAGTTTAGCTTCCCTGAAGAGCAGTACTTC. Translation: CASEFSFPEEQYF.

The CDR3 DNA follows: TGTGCCAGCAGTCACGGACTAGCGGGAGACGCCTACGAGCAGTACTTC. Its protein is CASSHGLAGDAYEQYF. The genes are TRBV28 and TRBJ2-7, with TRBD2 identical over 13 bases. Per the germline V gene, CDR1 is MDHEN and CDR2 is SYDVKM. The CDR3 sequence is 16 residues long. J was trimmed by 2 bases and V by 5 bases; bases with no gene match: 6.

This sequence joins TRBV18 and TRBJ2-4; 13 nucleotides line up with TRBD2. V was pared by 5 bases and J by 6 bases, with 16 bases of the junction left unmatched. Germline V gives CDR1 KGHSH, CDR2 LQKENI. The CDR3 is made up of 19 amino acids. The CDR3: CASSAEPPGLAGSLNIQYF. The CDR3 nucleotides read TGTGCCAGCTCAGCAGAGCCTCCGGGACTAGCGGGATCTTTAAACATTCAGTACTTC.

The V and J genes are TRBV9 and TRBJ2-7, with 10 nucleotides matching TRBD2. The CDR3 is made up of 13 amino acids. V lost 4 bases, J lost 6 bases, and 4 bases stayed unmatched. Germline loops: CDR1 SGDLS, CDR2 YYNGEE. CDR3 bases: TGTGCCAGCAGCCCTAGCGGGAGCCGCGAGCAGTACTTC. Its translation: CASSPSGSREQYF.

The CDR3 nucleotides read TGTGCCAGCAGTCTAGGGCCTGCTCAAGAGACCCAGTACTTC. Translation: CASSLGPAQETQYF. V usage is TRBV12-3 or TRBV12-4 and J usage is TRBJ2-5; D gene uncertain. V was pared by 5 bases and J by 2 bases, with 12 bases between. The CDR3 covers 14 residues.

This clonotype occurred once. The V and J genes are TRBV19 and TRBJ2-7, with a tentative D call TRBD2 (6 bases). V shed 3 bases and J shed 5 bases, with 14 bases lying between them. The length of the CDR3 is 14 residues. Germline V gives CDR1 LNHDA, CDR2 SQIVND (reference sequence). The chain's CDR3 is CASSIRGVGDEQYF. In nucleotides, the CDR3 is TGTGCCAGTAGTATTCGCGGGGTCGGCGACGAGCAGTACTTC.

The chain has TRBV5-1 and TRBJ1-2; 7 bases align to TRBD1. The germline V gene has CDR1 SGHRS and CDR2 YFSETQ. This CDR3 spans 12 amino acids. The V gene end was trimmed by 5 bases and the J gene end by 5 bases; junction bases not matched to a gene: 3. In DNA form, the CDR3 reads TGCGCCAGCAGAGGGGGCGAGTATGGCTACACCTTC. This sequence encodes CASRGGEYGYTF.

J is TRBJ1-4 and V is TRBV25-1; possible D gene TRBD1, 6 bases. The V end lost 0 bases, the J end lost 7 bases, and 12 bases lay between the germline ends. The length of the CDR3 is 15 residues. Germline V CDR1 and CDR2: MGHDK, SYGVNS. The CDR3 sequence is CASSEYKQGGEKLFF. The CDR3 nucleotides read TGTGCCAGCAGTGAATATAAACAGGGAGGTGAAAAACTGTTTTTT.

The rearrangement uses TRBV3-1 and TRBJ2-1; D remains unclear. Between the trimmed V and J ends, which lost 0 bases and 0 bases, there was a span of 9 bases. This CDR3 region has 16 residues. Per germline, CDR1 LGHDT and CDR2 YNNKEL (reference sequence). CDR3 DNA sequence: TGTGCCAGCAGCCAAGATCAACTTAGCTCCTACAATGAGCAGTTCTTC. Its translation: CASSQDQLSSYNEQFF.

The sample holds one count of this clonotype. The J gene is TRBJ2-5, the V gene TRBV2; TRBD2 aligns across 10 bases. This CDR3 contains 14 residues. Germline V lookup: CDR1 SNHLY, CDR2 FYNNEI. V dropped 5 bases and J dropped 7; count of bases not matched to a gene: 7. The CDR3 DNA reads TGTGCCAGCAGTTCCCGGACTAGCGGCGGGACCCAGTACTTC. It encodes CASSSRTSGGTQYF.

The chain carries TRBV29-1 and TRBJ2-3, with D possibly being TRBD1 (6 bases). The CDR3 is 13 residues long. V was clipped by 7 bases and J by 3 bases, with 14 bases between them. Per the germline V gene, CDR1 is SQVTM and CDR2 is ANQGSEA. Written as DNA, the CDR3 is TGCAGCGCTTACAGGGCCAAAACAGATACGCAGTATTTT. Translation: CSAYRAKTDTQYF.

The chain recombines TRBV24-1 with TRBJ2-5; D possibly corresponds to TRBD1 (6 bases). Trimming cost V 4 bases and J 0 bases, with 11 bases left between them. CDR3 size: 15 residues. CDR1 and CDR2 from the germline V gene are KGHDR and SFDVKD. CDR3: CATSELGQYQETQYF. The DNA for the CDR3 is TGTGCCACCAGTGAATTAGGACAGTACCAAGAGACCCAGTACTTC.

This chain joins TRBV28 and TRBJ2-7, with 8 bases that match TRBD1. The CDR3 totals 14 residues. CDR1 MDHEN and CDR2 SYDVKM come from the germline V gene. The trim removed 7 bases at V and 1 base at J, leaving 6 bases unmatched. In DNA form, the CDR3 reads TGTGCCAGCACCATGGGACAGGTTTCCTACGAGCAGTACTTC. It translates to CASTMGQVSYEQYF.

The chain combines TRBV27 with TRBJ1-5, with 7 positions matching TRBD1. The CDR3 runs 12 residues. The J segment lost 4 bases and the V segment lost 11 bases, leaving 5 bases of the junction unmatched. Germline CDR1 MNHEY, CDR2 SMNVEV (reference sequence). This CDR3 reads CASGQVNQPQHF. In DNA form, the CDR3 reads TGTGCCTCCGGACAGGTGAATCAGCCCCAGCATTTT.

This clonotype was counted between two and nine times. The chain joins TRBV3-1 to TRBJ2-7; either TRBD1 or TRBD2 may supply D (5 bases each). CDR3 length equals 11 residues. Between the trimmed V and J ends, which lost 5 bases and 4 bases, there was a span of 6 bases. Looked up from germline, CDR1 is LGHDT and CDR2 is YNNKEL (reference sequence). DNA for the CDR3: TGTGCCAGCAGCGGGGGATACGAGCAGTACTTC. Protein product: CASSGGYEQYF.